These 13 T cell receptor beta chains were sequenced from one sample in a study of breast tumors, draining lymph nodes, adjacent tissues. Breast cancer patients provided tissue from their axillary draining lymph nodes. TCRdb ran MiXCR on the multiplex PCR reads and lists one entry per CDR3 protein. The sample includes around 130,000 distinct CDR3 sequences, less than 25% of them seen just once. The source material was axillary lymph node tissue. The receptors were sampled from a female donor with breast cancer. Some clones in this sample may be carry-over from other donors' samples.

This clonotype has a count of ten or more. The chain couples TRBV5-1 to TRBJ1-4; D is undetermined. The V end was cut by 5 bases, the J end by 0 bases, with 11 bases between. This CDR3 has 15 residues. The germline gives CDR1 SGHRS, CDR2 YFSETQ. The CDR3 loop reads CASRGSETTNEKLFF. CDR3 bases: TGCGCCAGCAGAGGCTCAGAAACAACTAATGAAAAACTGTTTTTT.

This clonotype was seen at least ten times. In nucleotides, the CDR3 is TGTGCCAGCAGCTTACGGACTAGCGGGAGTGTCACAGATACGCAGTATTTT. It is translated as CASSLRTSGSVTDTQYF. This chain links TRBV5-5 with TRBJ2-3, with 13 bases aligning to TRBD2. The junction had 5 bases not matched to a gene; V was cut back by 2 bases and J by 2 bases. The CDR3 is 17 residues long. The germline CDR1 and CDR2 sequences are SGHKS and YYEKEE (reference sequence).

This clonotype was detected many times. The V call is TRBV6-2 or TRBV6-3, the J call TRBJ1-5; weak D call: TRBD1 (6 bases). This CDR3 spans 14 amino acids. Germline CDR1 MNHEY, CDR2 SVGEGT. The V end was cut by 4 bases, the J end by 7 bases, with 14 bases between. CDR3 region: CASSFRAGGQPQHF. As DNA, the CDR3 is TGTGCCAGCAGTTTCCGGGCCGGGGGCCAGCCCCAGCATTTT.

The rearrangement joins TRBV28 to TRBJ2-6; D is perhaps TRBD2 (5 bases). The CDR3 runs to 18 residues. The V end lost 1 base, the J end lost 1 base, and 14 bases lay between the germline ends. The germline V gene encodes CDR1 MDHEN and CDR2 SYDVKM. The CDR3 nucleotides are TGTGCCAGCAGTTTATTCGGTGGGAGCTTTTCTGGGGCCAACGTCCTGACTTTC. It is translated as CASSLFGGSFSGANVLTF.

Worth noting for this clonotype: A read error may be the cause here, since a much bigger clone is one base away. The gene calls are TRBV11-2 and TRBJ2-3, with a weak D call TRBD1 (5 bases). The CDR3 totals 16 residues. Germline CDR1 SGHAT, CDR2 FQNNGV. CDR3: CASTSGYGYSTGTQYF. CDR3 nucleotide sequence: TGTGCCAGCACGTCCGGCTACGGGTACAGCACAGGTACGCAGTATTTT.

On this clonotype: Compared with germline, one end of the junction differs, possibly owing to a read error. The chain uses TRBV7-2 and TRBJ2-7; 9 bases match TRBD2. This CDR3 has 15 amino acids. Per the germline V gene, CDR1 is SGHTA and CDR2 is FQGNSA. The CDR3 DNA reads as TGCGCCAGCAGCTTTGATGCGGGAGGGGCCTACGAGCAGTACTTC. Translating it yields CASSFDAGGAYEQYF. Full variable domain (missing parts from reference TRBV7-2 and TRBJ2-7): GAGVSQSPSNKVTEKGKDVELRCDPISGHTALYWYRQSLGQGLEFLIYFQGNSAPDKSGLPSDRFSAERTGGSVSTLTIQRTQQEDSAVYLCASSFDAGGAYEQYFGPGTRLTVT.

This clonotype has at least ten counts. V is TRBV7-9 and J is TRBJ2-2, with D maybe TRBD1 (6 bases). The CDR3 is made up of 15 amino acids. Germline CDR1 SEHNR, CDR2 FQNEAQ (reference sequence). V gave up 8 bases and J gave up 2 bases, with 15 bases separating them. The CDR3 nucleotides are TGTGCCAGCGACTCAGGGGCGGAAAACACCGGGGAGCTGTTTTTT. Translated: CASDSGAENTGELFF.

In its sample, this clonotype was seen many times. The chain uses TRBV7-6 and TRBJ2-2, with D unresolved. V was clipped by 5 bases and J by 1 base, with 5 bases between them. The CDR3 covers 13 residues. Germline V gene lookup returns CDR1 SGHVS and CDR2 FNYEAQ. The CDR3 region is CASSPGNTGELFF. The CDR3 bases are TGTGCCAGCAGCCCGGGGAACACCGGGGAGCTGTTTTTT.

Many counts were recorded for this clonotype. The V call is TRBV9, the J call TRBJ2-7; D is possibly TRBD1 (5 bases). V gave up 1 base and J gave up 4 bases, with 15 bases separating them. Germline assignment: CDR1 SGDLS and CDR2 YYNGEE. The CDR3 spans 15 residues. CDR3 region: CASSVRWQGSYEQYF. In nucleotides, the CDR3 is TGTGCCAGCAGCGTAAGGTGGCAGGGAAGTTACGAGCAGTACTTC. The entire variable domain, with the rest obtained from reference TRBV9 and TRBJ2-7, is as follows: DSGVTQTPKHLITATGQRVTLRCSPRSGDLSVYWYQQSLDQGLQFLIQYYNGEERAKGNILERFSAQQFPDLHSELNLSSLELGDSALYFCASSVRWQGSYEQYFGPGTRLTVT.

This clonotype has at least ten counts. The V call is TRBV11-1, the J call TRBJ1-2; the D is unclear. CDR1 and CDR2 from the germline V gene are SGHAT and FQDESV (reference sequence). The CDR3 contains 15 residues. The V end lost 5 bases, the J end lost 8 bases, and 21 bases lay between the germline ends. DNA of the CDR3: TGTGCCAGCAGCCCCGGGATCATCGGTGATGTGGGCTACACCTTC. This gives the protein CASSPGIIGDVGYTF.

This clonotype was detected many times. The gene calls are TRBV10-2 and TRBJ1-6, with D unresolved. This CDR3 has 14 residues. The germline gives CDR1 WSHSY, CDR2 SAAADI. Between the trimmed V and J ends, which lost 6 bases and 5 bases, there was a span of 11 bases. CDR3 coding DNA: TGCGCCAGCAGCCGGACCCCGGATAATTCACCCCTCCACTTT. Protein sequence: CASSRTPDNSPLHF.

The chain couples TRBV18 to TRBJ2-5, with D maybe TRBD2 (5 bases). Trimming took 2 bases from V and 1 from J, leaving 11 bases between them. Germline assignment: CDR1 KGHSH and CDR2 LQKENI. This CDR3 spans 15 amino acids. The CDR3 coding sequence is TGTGCCAGCTCACCATCAGAGGGCAGCCAAGAGACCCAGTACTTC. This sequence encodes CASSPSEGSQETQYF.

This clonotype has at least ten counts. This chain links TRBV6-4 with TRBJ2-2; D is unresolved. This CDR3 has 16 amino acids. Germline V gene lookup returns CDR1 MRHNA and CDR2 SNTAGT. The V and J ends lost 2 bases and 2 bases respectively, with 12 bases between them. CDR3 region: CASSDQALENTGELFF. The CDR3 DNA sequence: TGTGCCAGCAGTGACCAGGCCCTCGAAAACACCGGGGAGCTGTTTTTT.